The entry that follows covers one T cell receptor beta chain sequence. The target of this receptor is not known. No base-level quality is on record; no much larger clone is a single base apart. Following the manufacturer's recommendations, the immunoSEQ kit was used to generate TCR beta libraries from genomic DNA. To prepare the libraries, a first multiplex PCR with proprietary primers was run, followed by a second PCR that added unique barcodes, and a bead cleanup was done after each round. A positive control reaction and a negative control reaction, both provided in the kit, were run with every batch of samples. The final libraries were assessed on an Agilent 4200 TapeStation D1000 ScreenTape, pooled by volume, and quantified by qPCR. An Illumina NextSeq500 fitted with a MidOutput 150-cycle cartridge performed the sequencing, running 156 Read1 cycles and 15 Index1 cycles with the kit's custom primers. The pooled library was loaded at 1.0 pM, and around 18% PhiX control was spiked in. For the original study's pipeline: Vendor-processed data were analyzed in R, with a clonotype defined as all T cells sharing the same CDR3 nucleotide sequence. For clone abundance analyses, frequencies were normalized to the 10,000 most abundant clones in each sample. Public T cell clones, averaging fewer than five per sample, were removed before analysis. A difference in abundance of at least 32-fold between compartments was used to define tumor-enriched and baseline blood-enriched clonotypes. A beta-binomial differential abundance model was used to identify clonotypes that expanded or contracted between blood time points. Tumor-blood repertoire similarity was measured with the Baroni-Urbani and Buser coefficient, and groups were compared using two-tailed Wilcoxon tests in R. Imported from immuneACCESS, the table was reduced by TCRdb to in-frame sequences with V and J called. These copies leave out some clones; in studies compared against another copy, an unresolved V gene accounts for under half, and the cause of the remainder is not known. V and J calls and clone size are copied from that table; D and trimming were computed from the DNA. In all, the sample holds some 43,000 clones, and roughly 80% of those were seen once. 25% to 30% of the sample lies in the top ten.

These data originate in a study of radiation and T cells in renal cell carcinoma (dated by TCRdb to about 2020). As for the study more broadly: In total, 53 samples underwent TCR beta sequencing: 25 or so tumors plus 27 peripheral blood samples. The final blood draw took place at 4 weeks after radiation, the same time as nephrectomy. Across all 50 or so samples, several million unique CDR3 nucleotide sequences, encoding about 2,700,000 unique CDR3 amino acid sequences, were identified.

For CDR1 and CDR2, the germline V gene lists KGHSH and LQKENI. From the cysteine up to the phenylalanine, the CDR3 has a length of 14 residues. Of all the DNA, just the CDR3 is kept, 42 bases in frame from base 1. The V end gives up 6 bases and the J end 3 bases, leaving 7 bases in the junction not matched to a gene. The time point label here, explained by the study, means: blood 4 weeks post-SBRT, at nephrectomy. The sample's treatment or condition label, decoded: 15 Gy SBRT to primary tumor, nephrectomy 4 weeks later. Samples came from a clinical trial, in which primary renal cell carcinomas received 15 Gy stereotactic body radiation therapy followed by nephrectomy 4 weeks later. To track tumor-enriched clonotypes, serial peripheral blood was sampled from radiation-treated patients at baseline and at 2 weeks and 4 weeks after SBRT. Every patient's renal cell carcinoma showed clear cell pathology. The QIAamp DNA Blood Mini Kit (Qiagen) was used to prepare genomic DNA for TCR sequencing. Samples were included in the analyses only if all quality control checks were passed.

Overall results and qualifications from the work: The single-armed trial design could not address effects of radiation dose or scheduling on the TCR repertoire. In blood, the top tumor clonotypes increased from baseline to 2 weeks after radiation and then shrank by 4 weeks, which suggests a temporary expansion of tumor-resident clones. No pretreatment tumor biopsies were available, so the baseline intratumoral presence of clonotypes could not be determined. Changes in the blood repertoire were not tracked past 4 weeks after treatment.

The chain employs TRBV18 and TRBJ1-2, and 7 junction bases match TRBD1. Material: blood, obtained from a patient whose treatment included radiotherapy and nephrectomy. This receptor was identified in a woman aged 70-85 years with renal cell carcinoma. The CDR3 corresponds to CASSRQGGDYGYTF. The DNA is TGTGCCAGCTCCCGCCAAGGGGGCGACTATGGCTACACCTTC.